A single TCR beta chain is shown here with its context. The data originate from a study of T cells expressing NK-cell markers. TCRdb reprocessed the 5' RACE reads and stores each CDR3 protein as one record, lacking DNA. The sample has about 540,000 distinct CDR3 sequences. CDR1 is SGHAT and CDR2 is FQNNGV in the germline V gene. CDR3 length: 16 residues. This TCR came from a man aged 18-30 years in good health. This sequence joins TRBV11-2 and TRBJ1-1. The sample comprised blood T cells: a sorted CD56 or NKG2C T cell subset, CD4+ or CD8+ T cells, or bulk PBMC T cells (not recorded which). CDR3 in amino acids: CASSSEPDPIWAEAFF. The full variable domain, completed using reference TRBV11-2 and TRBJ1-1, is EAGVAQSPRYKIIEKRQSVAFWCNPISGHATLYWYQQILGQGPKLLIQFQNNGVVDDSQLPKDRFSAERLKGVDSTLKIQPAKLEDSAVYLCASSSEPDPIWAEAFFGQGTRLTVV.